Listed below are T cell receptor beta chains from one sample, sequenced in a study of T cell responses to AZD1222 COVID-19 vaccine. Some clones are missing from TCRdb's copy, which holds only in-frame ones; the method was immunoSEQ multiplex PCR. The table lists around 67,000 clones, roughly 85% of them singletons. The sequences come from peripheral blood, collected 28 days after the second AZD1222 dose. The source is an adult who received the AZD1222 COVID-19 vaccine. CDR3s include the opening cysteine and the closing phenylalanine or tryptophan.

j_gene: TRBJ2-1
v_gene: TRBV6-5
CDR3aa: CASSYLGTSGGDEQFF

j_gene: TRBJ1-6
v_gene: TRBV7-2
CDR3aa: CASSLFTGGTNSPLHF

j_gene: TRBJ1-1
v_gene: TRBV21-1
CDR3aa: CASSKGTGAFF

j_gene: TRBJ2-7
v_gene: TRBV19
CDR3aa: CASSGTGSVGEQYF

j_gene: TRBJ2-7
v_gene: TRBV27
CDR3aa: CASADSPAGEQYF

j_gene: TRBJ2-5
v_gene: TRBV5-1
CDR3aa: CASSARGTSRETQYF

j_gene: TRBJ2-6
v_gene: TRBV28
CDR3aa: CASSSRGASSGANVLTF

j_gene: TRBJ2-7
v_gene: TRBV7-9
CDR3aa: CASSPRRESSYEQYF

j_gene: TRBJ2-7
v_gene: TRBV9
CDR3aa: CASSVAGGTYEQYF

j_gene: TRBJ2-7
v_gene: TRBV7-9
CDR3aa: CASSLLGAVYEQYF

j_gene: TRBJ1-5
v_gene: TRBV19
CDR3aa: CASSIWGQVKQPQHF

j_gene: TRBJ2-7
v_gene: TRBV27
CDR3aa: CATQSGTGSYEQYF

j_gene: TRBJ1-1
v_gene: TRBV5-4
CDR3aa: CASSALMERKAFF

j_gene: TRBJ1-1
v_gene: TRBV14
CDR3aa: CASSPHRGGTEAFF

j_gene: TRBJ1-6
v_gene: TRBV18
CDR3aa: CASSQGNSPLHF

j_gene: TRBJ2-1
v_gene: TRBV5-5
CDR3aa: CASSLGWSGVLSYNEQFF

j_gene: TRBJ2-3
v_gene: TRBV12-2
CDR3aa: CASRFGWFGLSTDTQYF

j_gene: TRBJ1-4
v_gene: TRBV7-9
CDR3aa: CASSHGSPGKLFF

j_gene: TRBJ1-5
v_gene: TRBV6-5
CDR3aa: CASRRTGEQPQHF

j_gene: TRBJ2-2
v_gene: TRBV18
CDR3aa: CASSPGIGELFF

j_gene: TRBJ1-1
v_gene: TRBV6-2/TRBV6-3
CDR3aa: CASSLRQGWAFF

j_gene: TRBJ2-3
v_gene: TRBV29-1
CDR3aa: CSVDAWKGVNTQYF

j_gene: TRBJ1-1
v_gene: TRBV12-3/TRBV12-4
CDR3aa: CASSLSGNTEAFF

j_gene: TRBJ1-4
v_gene: TRBV21-1
CDR3aa: CASSVPGQANEKLFF

j_gene: TRBJ1-2
v_gene: TRBV5-1
CDR3aa: CASSSGQVGYTF

j_gene: TRBJ1-1
v_gene: TRBV25-1
CDR3aa: CASSEEGVGEWAEAFF

j_gene: TRBJ2-1
v_gene: TRBV12-3/TRBV12-4
CDR3aa: CASSFFGDEQFF

j_gene: TRBJ2-2
v_gene: TRBV4-2
CDR3aa: CASSQDFGTGELFF

j_gene: TRBJ1-6
v_gene: TRBV19
CDR3aa: CASSDPGQGAWDSPLHF

j_gene: TRBJ1-2
v_gene: TRBV7-2
CDR3aa: CASSVELTGGKGYTF

j_gene: TRBJ2-4
v_gene: TRBV2
CDR3aa: CASSDSWTGEGNIQYF

j_gene: TRBJ2-2
v_gene: TRBV7-9
CDR3aa: CASSLALGGGWTGELFF

j_gene: TRBJ1-1
v_gene: TRBV6-5
CDR3aa: CASSYSSRGNTEAFF

j_gene: TRBJ2-3
v_gene: TRBV27
CDR3aa: CASSTLTDTQYF

j_gene: TRBJ1-2
v_gene: TRBV7-9
CDR3aa: CASSSLARRIGEVYYGYTF

j_gene: TRBJ2-1
v_gene: TRBV27
CDR3aa: CASLEGAGYNEQFF

j_gene: TRBJ1-2
v_gene: TRBV30
CDR3aa: CAWSSTVGGYTF

j_gene: TRBJ2-7
v_gene: TRBV7-9
CDR3aa: CASSFETSGGAYEQYF

j_gene: TRBJ2-7
v_gene: TRBV24-1
CDR3aa: CATSDPGQGYEQYF

j_gene: TRBJ2-7
v_gene: TRBV2
CDR3aa: CASSRRDTYEQYF

j_gene: TRBJ2-1
v_gene: TRBV19
CDR3aa: CASSIEAGGLNEQFF